Presented here are 9 T cell receptor beta chains from one specimen sequenced in a study of OX40 agonist ivuxolimab in advanced cancers. Some clones are missing from TCRdb's copy, which holds only in-frame ones; the method was immunoSEQ multiplex PCR. The table lists about 110,000 clones, 85% to 95% of them singletons. The sequencing used CD4+ or CD8+ T cells sorted from blood, collected in a trial of the OX40 agonist ivuxolimab. These receptors all stem from an adult with an advanced solid tumor such as melanoma, head and neck, liver or kidney cancer.

The chain joins TRBV2 to TRBJ2-5; TRBD2 aligns across 11 bases. Germline V gene lookup returns CDR1 SNHLY and CDR2 FYNNEI. The CDR3 loop spans 16 amino acids. Trimming took 2 bases from V and 3 from J; bases not matched to a gene: 5. This CDR3 reads CASSEPGGLAEETQYF. The DNA for the CDR3 is TGTGCCAGCAGTGAACCAGGGGGACTAGCGGAAGAGACCCAGTACTTC.

The rearrangement links TRBV7-8 to TRBJ2-3, with a tentative D call TRBD2 (5 bases). The ends were cut back, 7 bases at V and 6 bases at J, with 20 bases in the middle. Looked up from germline, CDR1 is SGHVS and CDR2 is FQNEAQ. This CDR3 comprises 15 residues. The DNA for the CDR3 is TGTGCCAGCACCCTCCCGGGCCCGGAGGAGGATACGCAGTATTTT. This gives the protein CASTLPGPEEDTQYF. Filled out from reference TRBV7-8 and TRBJ2-3, the complete variable domain reads GAGVSQSPRYKVAKRGQDVALRCDPISGHVSLFWYQQALGQGPEFLTYFQNEAQLDKSGLPSDRFFAERPEGSVSTLKIQRTQQEDSAVYLCASTLPGPEEDTQYFGPGTRLTVL.

The sample holds one count of this clone. This chain uses TRBV5-1 with TRBJ1-3; D call uncertain. V lost 0 bases and J lost 0, with 1 base in between. This CDR3 is built from 13 residues. CDR1 and CDR2 from the germline V gene are SGHRS and YFSETQ. CDR3 nucleotides: TGCGCCAGCAGCTTGGACTCTGGAAACACCATATATTTT. This sequence encodes CASSLDSGNTIYF.

Here the CDR3 DNA reads TGCGCCAGCAGCTTGGAAGCTAATGAAAAACTGTTTTTT. Residues: CASSLEANEKLFF. V gene TRBV5-1 combines with J gene TRBJ1-4; D gene uncertain. The germline V gene has CDR1 SGHRS and CDR2 YFSETQ. This CDR3 is 13 amino acids long. Trimming stripped 0 bases from V and 3 bases from J, with 3 bases between.

The chain recombines TRBV5-1 with TRBJ2-3, with 9 bases fitting TRBD1. V dropped 3 bases and J dropped 2; count of bases not matched to a gene: 1. This CDR3 is built from 14 residues. Germline-derived CDR1 and CDR2 are SGHRS and YFSETQ. The chain's CDR3 is CASSSQGATDTQYF. The CDR3 DNA reads as TGCGCCAGCAGCTCACAGGGGGCCACAGATACGCAGTATTTT.

V is TRBV9 and J is TRBJ2-7, with a weak D call TRBD2 (8 bases). The CDR3 sequence is 16 residues long. Per germline, CDR1 SGDLS and CDR2 YYNGEE. V was pared by 5 bases and J by 2 bases, with 20 bases between. This chain's CDR3 is CASSKGALGLAYEQYF. The CDR3 nucleotides are TGTGCCAGCAGTAAGGGGGCCCTGGGACTAGCCTACGAGCAGTACTTC. The whole variable domain, filled in from reference TRBV9 and TRBJ2-7, reads DSGVTQTPKHLITATGQRVTLRCSPRSGDLSVYWYQQSLDQGLQFLIQYYNGEERAKGNILERFSAQQFPDLHSELNLSSLELGDSALYFCASSKGALGLAYEQYFGPGTRLTVT.

Concerning this clone: Relative to the germline gene, one junction end is altered; a read error may explain this. The rearrangement links TRBV6-5 to TRBJ1-1, with a weak D call TRBD1 (6 bases). CDR1 is MNHEY, CDR2 SVGAGI, per germline. The CDR3 has 14 residues. The CDR3 region is CASSHSTGNTEAFF. Here the CDR3 DNA reads TGTGCCAGCAGTCACTCGACAGGGAACACTGAAGCTTTCTTT.

This rearrangement joins TRBV13 to TRBJ2-7; D remains ambiguous. Germline V gene lookup returns CDR1 PRHDT and CDR2 FYEKMQ (reference sequence). The CDR3 extends over 13 amino acids. With 5 bases removed from V and 3 bases from J, the gap between germline ends came to 11 bases. In DNA, the CDR3 is TGTGCCAGCAGCCAAAGGGTTGACTACGAGCAGTACTTC. It specifies CASSQRVDYEQYF.

In its sample, this clone was seen once. J is TRBJ2-3 and V is TRBV5-1, with 7 bases aligning to TRBD2. The germline CDR1 and CDR2 sequences are SGHRS and YFSETQ. Unmatched junction bases numbered 6, after V lost 0 bases and J lost 2 bases. The CDR3 is 16 residues long. The CDR3 sequence is CASSLDAGAHTDTQYF. The DNA for the CDR3 is TGCGCCAGCAGCTTGGATGCGGGAGCACACACAGATACGCAGTATTTT.